One and the same sample provided the 2 T cell receptor beta chains below, sequenced in a study of blood T cell repertoires in COVID-19. Repertoires were generated with immunoSEQ multiplex PCR, while TCRdb's copy carries only in-frame clones and drops some. This sample has more than 250,000 clones; roughly nine tenths occur once, and the top ten carry 6% to 6.5%. The sequenced material came from PBMCs or T cells enriched from blood (not recorded which). These TCRs come from a woman in her forties who had recovered from COVID-19.

The rearrangement links TRBV5-1 to TRBJ1-1; 9 bases fit TRBD1. The CDR3 runs to 15 residues. Losses at the gene ends were 4 bases for V and 3 bases for J; bases not matched to a gene: 7. Germline lookup yields CDR1 SGHRS and CDR2 YFSETQ. CDR3 loop: CASSPHRGRDTEAFF. The CDR3 DNA is TGCGCCAGCAGCCCACACAGGGGGCGGGACACTGAAGCTTTCTTT.

The gene calls are TRBV29-1 and TRBJ2-5; perhaps TRBD1 as D (6 bases). Germline assignment: CDR1 SQVTM and CDR2 ANQGSEA. This CDR3 comprises 14 residues. V was clipped by 2 bases and J by 7 bases, with 17 bases between them. CDR3 in amino acids: CSVERGMRDGTQYF. The CDR3 nucleotides are TGCAGCGTTGAAAGGGGGATGAGGGACGGGACCCAGTACTTC.